These 22 T cell receptor beta chains originate from one sample sequenced in a study of a mutant IDH1 vaccine in newly diagnosed glioma. The time point: baseline, week 1 (first vaccination visit). The treatment: pre-vaccination baseline after standard-of-care therapy. The method was immunoSEQ multiplex PCR; TCRdb's version includes in-frame clones alone and lacks a portion of them. The sample carries nearly 50,000 clones, 86% recorded once. The material sequenced was PBMCs, taken from a glioma patient treated with radiotherapy, temozolomide or both. The source is a man aged 35-49 years with glioma.

This chain joins TRBV10-3 and TRBJ2-1, with TRBD2 matching 16 bases. V trimming: 6 bases; J trimming: 2 bases; junction bases outside the gene matches: 7. Germline V lookup: CDR1 ENHRY, CDR2 SYGVKD. The CDR3 runs 18 residues. The CDR3 region is CAIRGTSGRARPYNEQFF. The CDR3 coding sequence is TGTGCCATCAGGGGGACTAGCGGGAGGGCCCGACCCTACAATGAGCAGTTCTTC.

The chain recombines TRBV7-7 with TRBJ2-2; 7 bases match TRBD1. With 8 bases clipped from V and 3 bases from J, the junction kept 6 bases outside the gene matches. CDR1 and CDR2 (germline): SSHAT, FNYEAQ (reference sequence). There are 14 residues in the CDR3. This chain's CDR3 is CASGRGQDTGELFF. The CDR3, as DNA: TGTGCCAGCGGAAGGGGGCAGGACACCGGGGAGCTGTTTTTT.

This chain links TRBV21-1 with TRBJ2-3; TRBD2, as called in the table, went unchecked against the DNA. TRBV21-1 is deemed a pseudogene. This CDR3 spans 13 amino acids. The chain's CDR3 is CASTGTSVDTQYF. The CDR3 DNA reads TGTGCCAGCACGGGGACTAGCGTCGATACGCAGTATTTT.

The chain is built from TRBV13 and TRBJ2-5; the D is unclear. Trimming cost V 6 bases and J 2 bases, with 16 bases left between them. CDR1 is PRHDT and CDR2 is FYEKMQ in the germline V gene (reference sequence). The CDR3 has 15 amino acids. The CDR3 DNA is TGTGCCAGCAGAGACTCAAAAGCTTATCAAGAGACCCAGTACTTC. Its protein is CASRDSKAYQETQYF.

The chain uses TRBV10-3 and TRBJ2-3, with 7 bases lining up with TRBD2. Germline CDR1 and CDR2: ENHRY and SYGVKD. V gave up 11 bases and J gave up 6 bases; unmatched junction bases: 11. The CDR3 extends over 13 amino acids. The chain's CDR3 is CAVASGIEDTQYF. As DNA, the CDR3 is TGTGCCGTGGCTAGCGGCATCGAGGATACGCAGTATTTT.

The V call is TRBV7-6, the J call TRBJ2-1; TRBD2 is a possible D gene (5 bases). From germline, CDR1 is SGHVS and CDR2 FNYEAQ. The CDR3 loop spans 15 amino acids. V was cut by 0 bases and J by 6 bases, with 12 bases left in between. CDR3: CASSLAQLAANEQFF. The CDR3 nucleotides read TGTGCCAGCAGCTTAGCGCAGCTAGCCGCCAATGAGCAGTTCTTC.

V is TRBV10-3 and J is TRBJ2-3; 10 bases line up with TRBD2. The germline V gene has CDR1 ENHRY and CDR2 SYGVKD. The ends lost 10 bases at V and 4 bases at J; junction bases unmatched: 5. The CDR3 contains 13 residues. Here the CDR3 reads CATTGTSADTQYF. The CDR3 DNA is TGTGCCACCACCGGGACTAGCGCAGATACGCAGTATTTT.

The chain uses TRBV6-5 and TRBJ2-7; 7 positions match TRBD1. The CDR3 is made up of 11 amino acids. V gave up 5 bases and J gave up 12 bases; unmatched junction bases: 7. The V gene's germline CDR1 is MNHEY and CDR2 SVGAGI. CDR3: CASSHRDSWYF. Written as DNA, the CDR3 is TGTGCCAGCAGTCACAGGGACAGTTGGTACTTC.

The J gene is TRBJ1-5, the V gene TRBV19; weak D call: TRBD1 (5 bases). CDR3 length: 13 residues. The germline gives CDR1 LNHDA, CDR2 SQIVND (reference sequence). Trimming left V 8 bases short and J 4 bases short, with 12 bases between. The CDR3 nucleotides read TGTGCCAGTTCATTTCAGGGAAATCAGCCCCAGCATTTT. Its translation: CASSFQGNQPQHF.

The chain joins TRBV7-8 to TRBJ1-1; maybe TRBD1 (6 bases). V dropped 1 base and J dropped 5 bases, with 17 bases sitting between them. The germline V gene has CDR1 SGHVS and CDR2 FQNEAQ. This CDR3 comprises 16 residues. CDR3 in DNA: TGTGCCAGCAGCTTAGGGTCGCAGGGAGGGGGGACTGAAGCTTTCTTT. As protein: CASSLGSQGGGTEAFF.

V and J are TRBV7-8 and TRBJ1-4; D is unresolved. The CDR3 contains 11 residues. Trimming shortened V by 0 bases and J by 10 bases, and 3 bases separated the two germline ends. Germline V CDR1 and CDR2: SGHVS, FQNEAQ. The CDR3 sequence is CASSLAGKLFF. The CDR3 DNA follows: TGTGCCAGCAGCTTAGCCGGAAAACTGTTTTTT.

V gene TRBV11-2 combines with J gene TRBJ1-1, with 7 nucleotides matching TRBD1. Germline trimming cut 7 bases from V and 4 bases from J; bases unmatched to any gene: 6. Germline CDR1 and CDR2: SGHAT and FQNNGV. There are 13 residues in the CDR3. CDR3 sequence: CASTQQGLTEAFF. The CDR3 bases are TGTGCCAGCACCCAACAGGGGCTCACTGAAGCTTTCTTT. The whole variable domain, remainder taken from reference TRBV11-2 and TRBJ1-1, is EAGVAQSPRYKIIEKRQSVAFWCNPISGHATLYWYQQILGQGPKLLIQFQNNGVVDDSQLPKDRFSAERLKGVDSTLKIQPAKLEDSAVYLCASTQQGLTEAFFGQGTRLTVV.

The rearrangement links TRBV2 to TRBJ2-1, with 14 bases that match TRBD2. CDR3 size: 18 residues. Germline loops: CDR1 SNHLY, CDR2 FYNNEI. J was trimmed by 7 bases and V by 2 bases; bases with no gene match: 10. CDR3 in amino acids: CASSELTSGRASLNEQFF. The CDR3 DNA reads as TGTGCCAGCAGTGAATTGACTAGCGGGAGGGCCAGCCTAAATGAGCAGTTCTTC. Supplemented by reference TRBV2 and TRBJ2-1, the full variable domain reads EPEVTQTPSHQVTQMGQEVILRCVPISNHLYFYWYRQILGQKVEFLVSFYNNEISEKSEIFDDQFSVERPDGSNFTLKIRSTKLEDSAMYFCASSELTSGRASLNEQFFGPGTRLTVL.

The chain recombines TRBV4-1 with TRBJ2-7; TRBD2 matches at 9 bases. The CDR3 is 15 residues long. The trim removed 3 bases at V and 2 bases at J, leaving 5 bases unmatched. CDR1 and CDR2 from the germline V gene are MGHRA and YSYEKL. For the CDR3, the DNA is TGCGCCAGCAGCCATATAGCGGGAGAGACCTACGAGCAGTACTTC. As protein: CASSHIAGETYEQYF.

The chain couples TRBV5-1 to TRBJ2-5, with 8 bases lining up with TRBD1. Germline-derived CDR1 and CDR2 are SGHRS and YFSETQ. The CDR3 consists of 15 residues. V trimming: 5 bases; J trimming: 5 bases; junction bases outside the gene matches: 11. The CDR3 is CASSFDRGQGETQYF. The CDR3 DNA reads as TGCGCCAGCAGTTTTGACAGGGGTCAGGGGGAGACCCAGTACTTC.

V usage is TRBV5-5 and J usage is TRBJ1-5; D may be TRBD1 (5 bases). V was trimmed by 0 bases and J by 3 bases, leaving 13 bases between them. The CDR3 length is 16 residues. Germline-derived CDR1 and CDR2 are SGHKS and YYEKEE (reference sequence). The CDR3 is CASSLASGGPNQPQHF. The CDR3 coding sequence is TGTGCCAGCAGCTTGGCCTCGGGGGGTCCCAATCAGCCCCAGCATTTT. The full variable domain, completed using reference TRBV5-5 and TRBJ1-5, is DAGVTQSPTHLIKTRGQQVTLRCSPISGHKSVSWYQQVLGQGPQFIFQYYEKEERGRGNFPDRFSARQFPNYSSELNVNALLLGDSALYLCASSLASGGPNQPQHFGDGTRLSIL.

The chain joins TRBV6-7 to TRBJ2-2; TRBD2 aligns across 14 bases. TRBV6-7 is assigned to the ORF class and has an uncertain function. With 0 bases clipped from V and 6 bases from J, the junction kept 6 bases outside the gene matches. This CDR3 contains 18 residues. CDR3 sequence: CASSYSGTSGRGAGELFF. The CDR3 nucleotides read TGTGCCAGCAGTTACTCGGGGACTAGCGGGAGAGGGGCCGGGGAGCTGTTTTTT.

The chain recombines TRBV4-3 with TRBJ1-2; 9 bases line up with TRBD1. The V gene's germline CDR1 is LGHNA and CDR2 YSLEER. The trim removed 1 base at V and 7 bases at J, leaving 7 bases unmatched. The CDR3 runs 15 residues. The chain's CDR3 is CASSQVLQGAFGYTF. DNA of the CDR3: TGCGCCAGCAGCCAAGTTTTACAGGGGGCCTTTGGCTACACCTTC.

The chain employs TRBV6-1 and TRBJ1-5; TRBD1 might be the D (5 bases). The CDR3 consists of 15 residues. V was shortened by 2 bases and J by 3 bases, with 11 bases between the two germline ends. Germline V gene sequence: CDR1 MNHNS, CDR2 SASEGT. In DNA form, the CDR3 reads TGTGCCAGCAGTGAACATTGGGGGAACAATCAGCCCCAGCATTTT. Its protein is CASSEHWGNNQPQHF.

The J gene is TRBJ2-7, the V gene TRBV6-6; the D gene is possibly TRBD2 (7 bases). With 2 bases removed from V and 3 bases from J, the gap between germline ends came to 11 bases. The CDR3 has 14 amino acids. Germline V gene data show CDR1 as MNHNY and CDR2 as SVGAGI (reference sequence). DNA of the CDR3: TGTGCCAGCAGTTACGAGGGGGGGGGCTACGAGCAGTACTTC. Translating it yields CASSYEGGGYEQYF.

The gene calls are TRBV9 and TRBJ2-7, with a tentative D call TRBD1 (6 bases). Trimming removed 7 bases at V and 7 bases at J, with 18 bases between. The CDR3 loop spans 13 amino acids. From germline, CDR1 is SGDLS and CDR2 YYNGEE. The CDR3 reads CASSRGSTKEQYF. The CDR3 nucleotides are TGTGCCAGCTCCAGGGGCTCCACAAAGGAGCAGTACTTC.

The chain couples TRBV7-9 to TRBJ2-7; TRBD2 matches at 9 bases. CDR1 is SEHNR and CDR2 is FQNEAQ in the germline V gene (reference sequence). CDR3 length: 15 residues. V dropped 2 bases and J dropped 4; count of bases not matched to a gene: 6. CDR3 coding DNA: TGTGCCAGCAGCTTAAGGGGGACTAGCTCGTACGAGCAGTACTTC. It is translated as CASSLRGTSSYEQYF. The full variable domain, completed using reference TRBV7-9 and TRBJ2-7, is DTGVSQNPRHKITKRGQNVTFRCDPISEHNRLYWYRQTLGQGPEFLTYFQNEAQLEKSRLLSDRFSAERPKGSFSTLEIQRTEQGDSAMYLCASSLRGTSSYEQYFGPGTRLTVT.